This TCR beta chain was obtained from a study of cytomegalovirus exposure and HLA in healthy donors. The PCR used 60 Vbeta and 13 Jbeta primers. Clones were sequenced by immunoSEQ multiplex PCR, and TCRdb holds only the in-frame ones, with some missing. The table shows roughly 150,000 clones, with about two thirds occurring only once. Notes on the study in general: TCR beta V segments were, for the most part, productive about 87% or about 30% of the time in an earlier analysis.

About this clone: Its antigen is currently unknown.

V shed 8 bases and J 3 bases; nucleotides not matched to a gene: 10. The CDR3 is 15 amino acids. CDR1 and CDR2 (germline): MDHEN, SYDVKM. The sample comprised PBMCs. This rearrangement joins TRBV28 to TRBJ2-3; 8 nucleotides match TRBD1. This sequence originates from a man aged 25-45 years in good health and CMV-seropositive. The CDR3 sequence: CASVPYGQGTDTQYF. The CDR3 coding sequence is TGTGCCAGCGTACCTTACGGACAGGGTACAGATACGCAGTATTTT.